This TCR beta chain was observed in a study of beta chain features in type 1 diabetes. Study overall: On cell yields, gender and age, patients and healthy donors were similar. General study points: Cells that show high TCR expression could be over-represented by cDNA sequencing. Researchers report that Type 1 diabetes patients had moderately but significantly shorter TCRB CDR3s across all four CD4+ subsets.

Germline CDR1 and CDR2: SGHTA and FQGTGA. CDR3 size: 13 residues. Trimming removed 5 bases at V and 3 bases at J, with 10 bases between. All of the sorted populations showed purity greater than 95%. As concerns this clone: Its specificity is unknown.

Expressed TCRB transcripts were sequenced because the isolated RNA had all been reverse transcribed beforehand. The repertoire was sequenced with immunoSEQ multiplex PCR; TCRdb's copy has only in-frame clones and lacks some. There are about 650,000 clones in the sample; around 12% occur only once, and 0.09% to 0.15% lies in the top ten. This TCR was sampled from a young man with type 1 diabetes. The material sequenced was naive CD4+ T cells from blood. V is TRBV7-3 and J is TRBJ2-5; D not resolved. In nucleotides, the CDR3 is TGTGCCAGCAGCACCAATTCGGAAGAGACCCAGTACTTC. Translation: CASSTNSEETQYF.